The source of this T cell receptor (beta chain) is a study of blood T cell repertoires in COVID-19. Repertoires were generated with immunoSEQ multiplex PCR, while TCRdb's copy carries only in-frame clones and drops some. There are 250,000 to 350,000 clones in the sample; approximately 88% occur only once, and over 1.1% lies in the top ten. Sequenced sample: peripheral blood. The receptor was isolated from a human donor with COVID-19, enrolled during active disease. The donor label of this sample is uncertain.

The CDR3: CASSAHGRGRQETQYF. The CDR3 nucleotides are TGTGCCAGCAGCGCCCATGGTCGGGGTAGACAAGAGACCCAGTACTTC. This chain links TRBV9 with TRBJ2-5; D might be TRBD2 (5 bases). The CDR3 is 16 amino acids. Germline V gene data show CDR1 as SGDLS and CDR2 as YYNGEE. Trimming pared 3 bases from V and 2 bases from J, leaving 17 bases between.